This T cell receptor (beta chain) was sequenced for a study of control samples from healthy donors and cancer patients. Using immunoSEQ multiplex PCR, the repertoire was profiled, and TCRdb retains in-frame clones only, with some absent. The data hold about 97,000 clones, with 92% observed a single time. Germline loops: CDR1 SGHAT, CDR2 FQNNGV. This CDR3 spans 15 amino acids. V was pared by 6 bases and J by 4 bases, with 10 bases of the junction left unmatched. This TCR derives from a woman younger than 35 in good health. The specimen sequenced was blood. The chain is built from TRBV11-2 and TRBJ2-5; 8 positions agree with TRBD2. Here the CDR3 DNA reads TGTGCCAGCAGACGCCCGGGGGGGCCGGGAGAGACCCAGTACTTC. Translation gives CASRRPGGPGETQYF.